This T cell receptor (beta chain) was recorded in a study of cytotoxic CD8 clonotypes in ibrutinib-treated CLL. Notes on the study in general: Public clonotypes were rare and shrank or held steady on treatment. Upon ibrutinib response clonality rose, and upon progression it fell back toward baseline.

Generated by immunoSEQ multiplex PCR, the TCRdb table keeps only in-frame clones and is missing some. The table has about 200,000 clones, nearly 80% seen once. A note on this clone: The antigen remains unidentified.

Investigators sourced around 2 micrograms of genomic DNA from cryopreserved PBMCs for TCR beta libraries. Trimming removed 2 bases from V and 5 bases from J; junction bases left unmatched: 13. This CDR3 is 17 amino acids long. The germline V gene has CDR1 MNHNS and CDR2 SASEGT. The material was PBMCs, obtained after 12 months of ibrutinib treatment. V and J are TRBV6-1 and TRBJ2-3; 7 nucleotides align to TRBD2. The receptor was derived from a human donor with chronic lymphocytic leukemia. The CDR3 here is CASSERGGVSRVDTQYF. In DNA form, the CDR3 reads TGTGCCAGCAGTGAAAGGGGAGGGGTCTCACGGGTAGATACGCAGTATTTT.